A single sample is the source of the 13 T cell receptor beta chains below, sequenced in a study of relationships among human T cell subsets. Th1 cells were collected as flow-through following bead selections for CD25, CD56 and CD294. From mRNA, alpha and beta CDR3 regions were amplified using semiquantitative ARM-PCR. Exponential amplification used communal superprimers after tagged nested gene-specific primers in ARM-PCR. TCRdb re-called the multiplex PCR reads with MiXCR, one entry per CDR3 protein. There are about 12,000 distinct CDR3 sequences in the sample; around 67% occur only once, and 25% to 30% lies in the top ten. The sequencing sample was made of CD4+ Th1 cells sorted from blood. The origin of the receptors is a man in his forties or fifties in good health.

The V gene is TRBV30, the J gene TRBJ1-5; TRBD1 agrees at 8 bases. The V and J ends lost 0 bases and 7 bases, in that order; junction bases with no gene match: 5. Germline V lookup: CDR1 GTSNPN, CDR2 SVGIG (reference sequence). The CDR3 consists of 14 residues. The CDR3 nucleotides are TGTGCCTGGAGTGTTTCAGGGGGCAGCCAGCCCCAGCATTTT. It codes for CAWSVSGGSQPQHF. Full variable domain (rest looked up from reference TRBV30 and TRBJ1-5): SQTIHQWPATLVQPVGSPLSLECTVEGTSNPNLYWYRQAAGRGLQLLFYSVGIGQISSEVPQNLSASRPQDRQFILSSKKLLLSDSGFYLCAWSVSGGSQPQHFGDGTRLSIL.

The chain uses TRBV2 and TRBJ1-5, with 7 bases fitting TRBD1. Germline trimming cut 6 bases from V and 7 bases from J; bases unmatched to any gene: 9. Germline lookup yields CDR1 SNHLY and CDR2 FYNNEI. This CDR3 has 14 amino acids. CDR3 in DNA: TGTGCCAGCAGCCCCCGGGACAGAGGACAGCCCCAGCATTTT. Protein: CASSPRDRGQPQHF.

The chain carries TRBV18 and TRBJ2-1, with D unclear. The V end lost 3 bases, the J end lost 5 bases, and 8 bases lay between the germline ends. Germline CDR1 KGHSH, CDR2 LQKENI. The CDR3 covers 13 residues. The CDR3 DNA follows: TGTGCCAGCTCACCCGGCATGAACAATGAGCAGTTCTTC. Protein sequence: CASSPGMNNEQFF.

V gene TRBV12-3 or TRBV12-4 combines with J gene TRBJ1-5, with TRBD1 as a possible D gene (5 bases). The CDR3 loop spans 15 amino acids. Trimming took 6 bases from V and 7 from J, leaving 19 bases between them. For the CDR3, the DNA is TGTGCCAGCAGCCATACCGTGGCCCGGGACCAGCCCCAGCATTTT. As protein: CASSHTVARDQPQHF.

This clonotype has more than one count but fewer than ten. The V and J genes are TRBV19 and TRBJ2-2; TRBD2 agrees at 8 bases. V was pared by 6 bases and J by 4 bases, with 4 bases of the junction left unmatched. The length of the CDR3 is 14 residues. Germline CDR1 LNHDA, CDR2 SQIVND (reference sequence). CDR3 sequence reads: CASRDRGGTGELFF. The CDR3, as DNA: TGTGCCAGTAGAGACCGGGGGGGCACCGGGGAGCTGTTTTTT.

The genes are TRBV11-2 and TRBJ1-2; TRBD1 matches at 10 bases. Per the germline V gene, CDR1 is SGHAT and CDR2 is FQNNGV. Germline trimming cut 4 bases from V and 5 bases from J; bases unmatched to any gene: 7. CDR3 length equals 15 residues. Written as DNA, the CDR3 is TGTGCCAGCAGCTGGGACAGGGGACCGGGATATGGCTACACCTTC. This encodes CASSWDRGPGYGYTF.

CDR3 sequence (DNA): TGTGCCAGCAGTTTGGGGGGCTCCTACAATGAGCAGTTCTTC. Its protein product is CASSLGGSYNEQFF. The V and J genes are TRBV28 and TRBJ2-1; TRBD2 might be the D (6 bases). Germline V gives CDR1 MDHEN, CDR2 SYDVKM. Between the trimmed V and J ends, which lost 3 bases and 0 bases, there was a span of 6 bases. This CDR3 comprises 14 residues.

The chain is built from TRBV11-2 and TRBJ2-3; TRBD1 matches at 9 bases. The CDR3 extends over 14 amino acids. The V gene's germline CDR1 is SGHAT and CDR2 FQNNGV. J was trimmed by 1 base and V by 4 bases; bases with no gene match: 0. The CDR3 here is CASSWDRGTDTQYF. The CDR3 nucleotides read TGTGCCAGCAGCTGGGACAGGGGCACAGATACGCAGTATTTT.

The chain joins TRBV29-1 to TRBJ2-1; 8 bases are a match to TRBD2. Losses at the gene ends were 7 bases for V and 5 bases for J; bases not matched to a gene: 13. Germline V lookup: CDR1 SQVTM, CDR2 ANQGSEA. This CDR3 is built from 15 residues. CDR3 protein: CSARGGLAGDNEQFF. The CDR3 DNA is TGCAGCGCCCGGGGCGGACTAGCCGGCGACAATGAGCAGTTCTTC.

The chain uses TRBV10-3 and TRBJ2-3; TRBD2 matches 7 bases. CDR3 length: 15 amino acids. J was trimmed by 4 bases and V by 7 bases; bases with no gene match: 11. The germline gives CDR1 ENHRY, CDR2 SYGVKD. The CDR3 loop is CAIKSREVGPDTQYF. The CDR3 nucleotides read TGTGCCATCAAATCCCGGGAGGTGGGGCCAGATACGCAGTATTTT.

In this sample, this clonotype turned up a few times. This chain links TRBV6-1 with TRBJ2-2; the D gene is possibly TRBD2 (5 bases). The V gene lost 8 bases and the J gene lost 5 bases, with 9 bases spanning the gap. This CDR3 is 12 amino acids long. Germline V gives CDR1 MNHNS, CDR2 SASEGT. The CDR3, as DNA: TGTGCCAGCGGTCGACTAACCGGGGAGCTGTTTTTT. Protein product: CASGRLTGELFF.

The chain has TRBV5-1 and TRBJ1-6, with D uncertain. V dropped 0 bases and J dropped 10 bases, with 14 bases sitting between them. The CDR3 runs 15 residues. Per the germline V gene, CDR1 is SGHRS and CDR2 is YFSETQ. CDR3 amino acids: CASSLAAVPGSPLHF. The CDR3 bases are TGCGCCAGCAGCTTGGCGGCGGTTCCGGGGTCACCCCTCCACTTT. The full variable domain, in which reference TRBV5-1 and TRBJ1-6 provide the parts outside the CDR3, is KAGVTQTPRYLIKTRGQQVTLSCSPISGHRSVSWYQQTPGQGLQFLFEYFSETQRNKGNFPGRFSGRQFSNSRSEMNVSTLELGDSALYLCASSLAAVPGSPLHFGNGTRLTVT.

The chain joins TRBV3-1 to TRBJ2-7; D call uncertain. The CDR3 runs to 13 residues. CDR1 and CDR2 from the germline V gene are LGHDT and YNNKEL (reference sequence). Trimming removed 3 bases from V and 1 base from J, with 7 bases in between. The CDR3 DNA sequence: TGTGCCAGCAGCCAGGCGGCGTCCTACGAGCAGTACTTC. Translated, it gives CASSQAASYEQYF.